The 11 T cell receptor beta chains presented below share a single source sample, sequenced in a study of beta chain features in type 1 diabetes. Study-level points and caveats: For Type 1 diabetes patients, all four CD4+ subsets carried TCRB CDR3s that were moderately but significantly shorter.

Sequencing targeted expressed TCRB transcripts, as all isolated RNA had been reverse transcribed. Profiling relied on immunoSEQ multiplex PCR, and the TCRdb table lists in-frame clones only, not all of them. The data contain roughly 730,000 clones, 13% of them singletons. Antigens of these TCRs are unknown. Sequenced input: naive CD4+ T cells from blood. These receptor sequences come from a man between 18 and 35 years old with type 1 diabetes.

V usage is TRBV19 and J usage is TRBJ1-1; weak D call: TRBD1 (5 bases). The length of the CDR3 is 12 residues. Trimming took 7 bases from V and 8 from J, leaving 14 bases between them. Germline V gene data show CDR1 as LNHDA and CDR2 as SQIVND (reference sequence). The CDR3 region is CASTRWGSEAFF. CDR3 sequence (DNA): TGTGCCAGTACGAGATGGGGGTCAGAAGCTTTCTTT. The complete variable domain, with remaining parts taken from reference TRBV19 and TRBJ1-1, reads DGGITQSPKYLFRKEGQNVTLSCEQNLNHDAMYWYRQDPGQGLRLIYYSQIVNDFQKGDIAEGYSVSREKKESFPLTVTSAQKNPTAFYLCASTRWGSEAFFGQGTRLTVV.

The sample holds a few counts of this clone. The chain is built from TRBV29-1 and TRBJ2-7; D may match TRBD1 or TRBD2 (5 bases each). In germline, CDR1 is SQVTM, CDR2 ANQGSEA. CDR3 size: 13 residues. Trimming removed 1 base at V and 5 bases at J, with 12 bases between. In nucleotides, the CDR3 is TGCAGCGTTGAAGTGGGACCTTCCGACGAGCAGTACTTC. Amino acid sequence: CSVEVGPSDEQYF.

The chain carries TRBV11-1 and TRBJ2-3; 12 nucleotides agree with TRBD1. The germline gives CDR1 SGHAT, CDR2 FQDESV (reference sequence). The CDR3 has 18 amino acids. With V trimmed by 6 bases and J by 6 bases, 16 bases remained unmatched. In DNA, the CDR3 is TGTGCCAGCAGACGAGGGGGACAGGGGGCACGAAACTGGGATACGCAGTATTTT. Protein: CASRRGGQGARNWDTQYF. Looking up the rest from reference TRBV11-1 and TRBJ2-3 gives the full variable domain: EAEVAQSPRYKITEKSQAVAFWCDPISGHATLYWYRQILGQGPELLVQFQDESVVDDSQLPKDRFSAERLKGVDSTLKIQPAELGDSAMYLCASRRGGQGARNWDTQYFGPGTRLTVL.

This chain uses TRBV28 with TRBJ2-7, with D tentatively TRBD2 (6 bases). The germline V gene encodes CDR1 MDHEN and CDR2 SYDVKM. The CDR3 spans 15 residues. Trimming cost V 7 bases and J 3 bases, with 19 bases left between them. The CDR3 DNA sequence: TGTGCCAGCACCGACGGAGCGGAGGGGAACTACGAGCAGTACTTC. Its translation: CASTDGAEGNYEQYF. The complete variable domain, with remaining parts taken from reference TRBV28 and TRBJ2-7, reads DVKVTQSSRYLVKRTGEKVFLECVQDMDHENMFWYRQDPGLGLRLIYFSYDVKMKEKGDIPEGYSVSREKKERFSLILESASTNQTSMYLCASTDGAEGNYEQYFGPGTRLTVT.

V usage is TRBV29-1 and J usage is TRBJ1-1, with D unresolved. Germline V CDR1 and CDR2: SQVTM, ANQGSEA. The CDR3 is made up of 16 amino acids. Trimming stripped 1 base from V and 1 base from J, with 16 bases between. The CDR3 DNA is TGCAGCGTTGAAGCGGAACCGAACTTCCGGAACACTGAAGCTTTCTTT. This sequence encodes CSVEAEPNFRNTEAFF.

To note about this clone: The sample has other DNA sequences that encode this CDR3 too. CDR3 nucleotides: TGTGCCAGCTCACCCCCTAGCACAGATACGCAGTATTTT. It is translated as CASSPPSTDTQYF. The V gene is TRBV18, the J gene TRBJ2-3; D is unresolved. Per the germline V gene, CDR1 is KGHSH and CDR2 is LQKENI. The ends were cut back, 3 bases at V and 0 bases at J, with 4 bases in the middle. There are 13 residues in the CDR3.

V gene TRBV5-4 combines with J gene TRBJ2-5; 10 bases line up with TRBD1. V trimming: 4 bases; J trimming: 1 base; junction bases outside the gene matches: 7. The CDR3 spans 16 residues. CDR1 is SGHNT and CDR2 is YYREEE in the germline V gene (reference sequence). CDR3 loop: CASSPGTGESQETQYF. As DNA, the CDR3 is TGTGCCAGCAGCCCCGGGACAGGGGAGAGCCAAGAGACCCAGTACTTC.

Notes on this clone: The same CDR3 is also encoded by other DNA sequences in this sample. The chain employs TRBV7-9 and TRBJ1-1; 7 bases agree with TRBD1. The CDR3 is 14 residues long. V trimming: 3 bases; J trimming: 0 bases; junction bases outside the gene matches: 1. Germline CDR1 SEHNR, CDR2 FQNEAQ (reference sequence). The CDR3 sequence: CASSLTGLNTEAFF. The CDR3 bases are TGTGCCAGCAGCTTGACAGGGCTGAACACTGAAGCTTTCTTT.

This clone was seen only a few times. The J gene is TRBJ1-2, the V gene TRBV29-1; TRBD1 is a possible D gene (6 bases). Germline V gene sequence: CDR1 SQVTM, CDR2 ANQGSEA. There are 12 residues in the CDR3. The V end was cut by 3 bases, the J end by 13 bases, with 18 bases between. The CDR3 DNA sequence: TGCAGCGTTGAGGGCAGGGGCCCCCGGGGCACCTTC. Translating it yields CSVEGRGPRGTF.

The chain uses TRBV10-1 and TRBJ1-1, with a weak D call TRBD1 (5 bases). With 2 bases removed from V and 1 base from J, the gap between germline ends came to 8 bases. Germline values: CDR1 WNHNN, CDR2 SYGVQD (reference sequence). This CDR3 is 14 amino acids long. This CDR3 is CASSERQGNTEAFF. CDR3 DNA sequence: TGCGCCAGCAGTGAGCGGCAGGGGAACACTGAAGCTTTCTTT.

This clone showed up just a few times. The chain combines TRBV7-6 with TRBJ1-5; D is unresolved. The CDR3 sequence is 13 residues long. V gave up 0 bases and J gave up 6 bases, with 6 bases separating them. CDR1 is SGHVS and CDR2 is FNYEAQ in the germline V gene. The CDR3 DNA follows: TGTGCCAGCAGCTTAGCGGTAGGTCAGCCCCAGCATTTT. It encodes CASSLAVGQPQHF.